This TCR beta chain was identified in a study of cytomegalovirus exposure and HLA in healthy donors. Across the study: Among the approximately 380 donors who were genotyped, roughly 86% fell in the genetic ancestry cluster that is associated with self-reported Caucasian donors. Broader study findings: An apparent linkage of common viral pathogens to several of the most significant clusters emerged in a later analysis. The only immune exposure information that was available was CMV serostatus. A few CMV-associated chains were confirmed in vitro to be specific for CMV antigens.

This CDR3 has 14 amino acids. Trimming cost V 10 bases and J 2 bases; bases outside gene matches: 6. Germline values: CDR1 ENHRY, CDR2 SYGVKD. PCR employed 60 Vbeta and 13 Jbeta primers. Sequencing was performed with immunoSEQ multiplex PCR; in TCRdb, only in-frame clones are kept and a portion is missing. This table has around 150,000 clones, 80% appearing once. Concerning this clone: The antigen is not known.

The sequence derives from a male donor in good health and CMV-seronegative. The chain is built from TRBV10-3 and TRBJ1-5, with 9 bases identical to TRBD1. Sequenced: PBMCs. CDR3 sequence: CATQRQGGNQPQHF. The CDR3 DNA follows: TGTGCCACACAAAGACAGGGGGGCAATCAGCCCCAGCATTTT.